The 12 T cell receptor beta chains in this list originate from one sample, sequenced in a study of blood T cell repertoires in COVID-19. The table came from immunoSEQ multiplex PCR; TCRdb's copy has only in-frame clones and leaves some out. Of more than 200,000 clones in the sample, about 90% were seen once. Sample: peripheral blood. The receptors come from a man aged 18 to 30 with active or convalescent COVID-19.

This sequence joins TRBV7-5 and TRBJ1-4. TRBV7-5 is reported as a pseudogene. The CDR3 is 15 amino acids. The CDR3 DNA follows: TGTGCCAGAAGTCCTATAAGCTCAACTAATGAAAAACTGTTTTTT. Its translation: CARSPISSTNEKLFF.

A few counts support this clone. The chain carries TRBV19 and TRBJ1-5; D uncertain. V shed 3 bases and J shed 0 bases, with 6 bases lying between them. The CDR3 has 14 amino acids. Germline V gives CDR1 LNHDA, CDR2 SQIVND (reference sequence). The CDR3 DNA follows: TGTGCCAGTAGTATTCAGGTTAGCAATCAGCCCCAGCATTTT. This codes for CASSIQVSNQPQHF. The variable domain in full, completed from reference TRBV19 and TRBJ1-5, reads DGGITQSPKYLFRKEGQNVTLSCEQNLNHDAMYWYRQDPGQGLRLIYYSQIVNDFQKGDIAEGYSVSREKKESFPLTVTSAQKNPTAFYLCASSIQVSNQPQHFGDGTRLSIL.

The rearrangement uses TRBV10-3 and TRBJ1-1; TRBD1 agrees at 10 bases. This CDR3 spans 13 amino acids. Germline V lookup: CDR1 ENHRY, CDR2 SYGVKD. V shed 8 bases, J shed 3 bases, and the junction held 3 bases outside the gene matches. The CDR3 spells CAIGQGGDTEAFF. The CDR3 DNA sequence: TGTGCCATCGGACAGGGGGGAGACACTGAAGCTTTCTTT.

The chain recombines TRBV19 with TRBJ1-1, with D perhaps matching TRBD1 (6 bases). V lost 6 bases and J 7 bases, leaving 9 bases between the germline ends. The germline CDR1 and CDR2 sequences are LNHDA and SQIVND (reference sequence). The CDR3 sequence is 11 residues long. CDR3 region: CASRQGFEAFF. The CDR3 bases are TGTGCCAGTAGACAGGGATTTGAAGCTTTCTTT.

This chain connects TRBV5-6 to TRBJ1-5, with D tentatively TRBD1 (6 bases). The CDR3 has 16 amino acids. Trimming took off 4 bases at V and 6 bases at J, with 20 bases between the two ends. Germline CDR1 SGHDT, CDR2 YYEEEE. CDR3 protein: CASSHSQGSKGQPQHF. CDR3 nucleotide sequence: TGTGCCAGCAGCCACAGTCAGGGGTCCAAGGGTCAGCCCCAGCATTTT.

The chain recombines TRBV19 with TRBJ1-5; D call uncertain. This CDR3 region has 13 residues. V was shortened by 2 bases and J by 6 bases, with 8 bases between the two germline ends. Germline V CDR1 and CDR2: LNHDA, SQIVND (reference sequence). CDR3 DNA sequence: TGTGCCAGTAGTATACGAGAGGGTCAGCCCCAGCATTTT. It yields the protein CASSIREGQPQHF.

V gene TRBV5-6 combines with J gene TRBJ2-1, with 8 nucleotides matching TRBD2. CDR1 and CDR2 (germline): SGHDT, YYEEEE. This CDR3 spans 16 amino acids. Trimming at V came to 4 bases and at J to 10 bases, leaving 16 bases not matched to a gene. The CDR3 protein is CASSAPSGVIAGEQFF. As DNA, the CDR3 is TGTGCCAGCAGCGCGCCAAGCGGGGTCATAGCGGGAGAGCAGTTCTTC.

This chain joins TRBV30 and TRBJ1-3; no reliable D call. The CDR3 has 16 residues. The ends were cut back, 2 bases at V and 0 bases at J, with 14 bases in the middle. Germline V gene sequence: CDR1 GTSNPN, CDR2 SVGIG (reference sequence). Written as DNA, the CDR3 is TGTGCCTGGAGTATCGGCACAGTTAACTCTGGAAACACCATATATTTT. Protein sequence: CAWSIGTVNSGNTIYF.

The gene calls are TRBV4-1 and TRBJ2-5; tentative D call: TRBD1 (5 bases). Between the trimmed V and J ends, which lost 1 base and 5 bases, there was a span of 11 bases. The CDR3 has 14 residues. Germline lookup yields CDR1 MGHRA and CDR2 YSYEKL. In DNA, the CDR3 is TGCGCCAGCAGCCAAGTGGAAGGGGCGGAGACCCAGTACTTC. It encodes CASSQVEGAETQYF.

This chain links TRBV2 with TRBJ2-7; TRBD1 aligns across 10 bases. The CDR3 loop spans 14 amino acids. Trimming at V came to 9 bases and at J to 2 bases, leaving 7 bases not matched to a gene. Germline-derived CDR1 and CDR2 are SNHLY and FYNNEI. The CDR3, as DNA: TGTGCCAGAAGCAAGGACAGGGGGGCCTACGAGCAGTACTTC. It is translated as CARSKDRGAYEQYF.

The chain carries TRBV4-1 and TRBJ1-3; weak D call: TRBD1 (5 bases). Trimming cost V 5 bases and J 9 bases, with 14 bases left between them. The CDR3 runs to 13 residues. CDR1 and CDR2 from the germline V gene are MGHRA and YSYEKL. CDR3 amino acids: CASSDQGSGTIYF. Written as DNA, the CDR3 is TGCGCCAGCAGCGACCAGGGAAGTGGCACCATATATTTT.

This chain links TRBV6-5 with TRBJ2-7; 8 bases are a match to TRBD1. Germline CDR1 MNHEY, CDR2 SVGAGI. This CDR3 region has 13 residues. J gave up 2 bases and V 5 bases, and 2 bases lay outside the gene matches. CDR3 DNA sequence: TGTGCCAGCAGTCTGACAGGGGCCTACGAGCAGTACTTC. This sequence encodes CASSLTGAYEQYF.